This T cell receptor (beta chain) was identified during a study of early T cells in non-severe SARS-CoV-2 infection. Broader study findings: Private and CD4 specificities were missed by VDJdb matching, which favored anti-spike CD8 responses.

This clonotype was counted many times. Antigen: not known. The TCR library protocol was used to attach unique molecular identifiers. These identifiers were attached to individual cDNA molecules. Each CDR3 protein is one row after TCRdb ran MiXCR on the 5' RACE reads. The repertoire has around 30,000 distinct CDR3 sequences, roughly 6% of them found once; the top ten carry more than 6.5%. V lost 5 bases to trimming and J lost 7 bases; unmatched junction nucleotides: 14. Germline V lookup: CDR1 SGDLS, CDR2 YYNGEE. The CDR3 contains 15 residues. The chain carries TRBV9 and TRBJ1-1; TRBD1 aligns across 7 bases. This TCR was recovered from an adult who was a healthcare worker with PCR-confirmed SARS-CoV-2 infection or an uninfected control (not recorded which). Sequenced material: whole blood. In DNA form, the CDR3 reads TGTGCCAGCAGACCAATCTCACAGGGGATGAGTGAAGCTTTCTTT. Its protein is CASRPISQGMSEAFF.